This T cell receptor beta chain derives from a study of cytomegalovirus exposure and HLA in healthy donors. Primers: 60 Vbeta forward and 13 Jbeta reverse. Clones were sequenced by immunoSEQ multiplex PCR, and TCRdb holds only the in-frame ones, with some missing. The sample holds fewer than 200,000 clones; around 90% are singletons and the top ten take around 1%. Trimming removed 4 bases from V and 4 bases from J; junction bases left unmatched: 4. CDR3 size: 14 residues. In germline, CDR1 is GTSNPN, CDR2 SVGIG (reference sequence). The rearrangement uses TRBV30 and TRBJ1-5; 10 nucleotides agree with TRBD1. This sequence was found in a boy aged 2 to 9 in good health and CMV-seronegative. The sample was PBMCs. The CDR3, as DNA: TGTGCCTGGAATCTGGGACAGGGGAATCAGCCCCAGCATTTT. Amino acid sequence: CAWNLGQGNQPQHF.